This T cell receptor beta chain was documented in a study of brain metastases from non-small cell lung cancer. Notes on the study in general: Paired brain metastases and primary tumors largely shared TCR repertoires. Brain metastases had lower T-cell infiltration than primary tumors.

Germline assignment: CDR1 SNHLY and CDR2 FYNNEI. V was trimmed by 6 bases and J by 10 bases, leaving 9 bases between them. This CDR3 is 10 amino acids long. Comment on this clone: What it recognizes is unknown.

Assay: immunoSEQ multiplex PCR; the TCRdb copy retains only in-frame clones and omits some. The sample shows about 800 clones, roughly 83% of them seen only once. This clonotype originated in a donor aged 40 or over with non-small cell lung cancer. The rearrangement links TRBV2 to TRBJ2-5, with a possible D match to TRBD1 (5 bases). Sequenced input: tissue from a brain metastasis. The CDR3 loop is CASSRQIQYF. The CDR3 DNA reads TGTGCCAGCAGCAGACAGATCCAGTACTTC.